This T cell receptor beta chain emerged from a study of Graves' ophthalmopathy and Graves' hyperthyroidism. Findings and limits, study-wide: Sensitivity reached more than 70% and specificity about 72% when the model predicted ophthalmopathy progression.

Trimming removed 3 bases from V and 10 bases from J, with 12 bases in between. The germline V gene encodes CDR1 MDHEN and CDR2 SYDVKM. The CDR3 covers 12 residues. Scientists amplified the TCR beta CDR3 regions from RNA transcripts. First-round RT-PCR relied on HTBI primers, and a second-round multiplex PCR came next. TCRdb independently ran MiXCR on the multiplex PCR reads; one entry per CDR3 protein. Of some 170,000 distinct CDR3 sequences listed, roughly two fifths were seen once; the top ten hold nearly 9%. This clonotype was recorded many times. Its antigen is undetermined. Other autoimmune disease, uncontrolled infection, pregnancy and lactation led to exclusion.

The origin of this receptor is a man aged 30 to 45 with Graves' ophthalmopathy. Sequenced: peripheral blood. The gene calls are TRBV28 and TRBJ1-1; D remains ambiguous. Here the CDR3 DNA reads TGTGCCAGCAGTTTCTCAGGCACGGGAGCTTTCTTT. Translation gives CASSFSGTGAFF.